This entry describes one TCR beta chain. This specimen belongs to a study of blood T cell repertoires in COVID-19. About the research overall: Whether acute or convalescent, the COVID-19 samples came from the United States, Italy and Spain. T cells, B-cell-depleted T cells, or PBMCs supplied cDNA or gDNA.

Authors' analysis steps: Cell counts per sample came from amplifying reference gene primers. Assay: immunoSEQ multiplex PCR; the TCRdb copy retains only in-frame clones and omits some. The DNA was the basis for D and trimming; V, J and clone size are from that table. The repertoire has about 130,000 clones, roughly three quarters of them found once; the top ten carry 30% to 45%. The V end lost 5 bases, the J end lost 7 bases, and 9 bases lay between the germline ends. CDR3 length: 11 amino acids. The V gene's germline CDR1 is SNHLY and CDR2 FYNNEI. This TCR derives from a man aged 40-49 years with active or convalescent COVID-19. The V gene is TRBV2, the J gene TRBJ2-7, with a weak D call TRBD2 (5 bases). Sequencing was performed on peripheral blood. CDR3 sequence (DNA): TGTGCCAGCAGTAATTCGGGGGAGCAGTACTTC. It encodes CASSNSGEQYF.